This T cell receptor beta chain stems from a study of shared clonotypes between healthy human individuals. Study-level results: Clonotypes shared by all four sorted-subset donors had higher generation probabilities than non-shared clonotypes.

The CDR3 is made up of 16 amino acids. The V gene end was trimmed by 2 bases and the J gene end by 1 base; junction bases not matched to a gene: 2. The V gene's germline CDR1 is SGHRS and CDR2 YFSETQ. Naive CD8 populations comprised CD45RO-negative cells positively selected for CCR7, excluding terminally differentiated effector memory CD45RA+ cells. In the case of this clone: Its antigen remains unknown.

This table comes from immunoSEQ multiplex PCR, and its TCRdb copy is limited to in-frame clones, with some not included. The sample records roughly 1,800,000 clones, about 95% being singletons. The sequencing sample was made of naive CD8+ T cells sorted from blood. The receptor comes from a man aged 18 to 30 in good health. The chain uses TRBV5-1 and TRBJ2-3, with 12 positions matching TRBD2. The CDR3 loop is CASSLLAGGRTDTQYF. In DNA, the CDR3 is TGCGCCAGCAGCTTACTAGCGGGGGGACGCACAGATACGCAGTATTTT.